A selection of T cell receptor beta chains follows, all from one sample in a study of STAT5B mutations in CD4+ large granular lymphocyte leukemia. This table comes from immunoSEQ multiplex PCR, and its TCRdb copy is limited to in-frame clones, with some not included. The data show approximately 24,000 clones, with about 86% seen just once and 0.3% to 0.4% held by the top ten. The specimen sequenced was CD4+ T cells from blood buffy coats. Receptors originate from a human donor in good health. Both conserved end residues are part of each CDR3. Each record gives: D gene, clone size, J gene, V gene, CDR3 protein, CDR3 DNA. The D gene is left open where the match is weak. Not all rows give a size; the values are once, few, many and, for expanded clones, a class.

TRBD1	few	TRBJ1-1	TRBV29-1	CSVERKGAHTEAFF	TGCAGCGTTGAAAGGAAGGGGGCGCACACTGAAGCTTTCTTT
.	.	TRBJ1-1	TRBV7-2	CASSLVGGSRNTEAFF	TGTGCCAGCAGCTTAGTAGGGGGATCGAGAAACACTGAAGCTTTCTTT
.	few	TRBJ1-1	TRBV28	CASSLSYGTEAFF	TGTGCCAGCAGTTTATCCTATGGCACTGAAGCTTTCTTT
.	.	TRBJ1-2	TRBV5-5	CASSLDGRYGYTF	TGTGCCAGCAGCTTGGACGGTAGATATGGCTACACCTTC
.	.	TRBJ1-2	TRBV5-1	CASSLAPSLNRADGYTF	TGCGCCAGCAGCTTGGCCCCCTCTCTAAACAGGGCCGACGGCTACACCTTC
.	.	TRBJ1-5	TRBV5-5	CASNLQGGNGNQPQHF	TGTGCCAGCAACTTACAGGGAGGGAATGGCAATCAGCCCCAGCATTTT
.	once	TRBJ2-5	TRBV7-8	CASSRKGGARVQETQYF	TGTGCCAGCAGCCGGAAGGGGGGGGCGCGGGTTCAAGAGACCCAGTACTTC
.	.	TRBJ1-3	TRBV30	CAWSVFNTIYF	TGTGCCTGGAGTGTTTTCAACACCATATATTTT
.	.	TRBJ1-3	TRBV18	CASLGVLSGNTIYF	TGTGCCAGCCTGGGAGTCCTCTCTGGAAACACCATATATTTT
TRBD1	once	TRBJ1-4	TRBV5-1	CASSFQTGFREKLFF	TGCGCCAGCAGCTTCCAGACAGGGTTCCGTGAAAAACTGTTTTTT
.	.	TRBJ2-1	TRBV11-1	CASSLVGTYNEQFF	TGTGCCAGCAGCTTGGTGGGCACCTACAATGAGCAGTTCTTC
.	.	TRBJ2-5	TRBV9	CASSVEVGKQETQYF	TGTGCCAGCAGCGTAGAGGTGGGGAAACAAGAGACCCAGTACTTC
.	.	TRBJ2-7	TRBV7-2	CASSLRGSLSSYEQYF	TGTGCCAGCAGTCTACGGGGCTCTTTGAGCTCCTACGAGCAGTACTTC
.	.	TRBJ1-2	TRBV5-8	CASSSQGGDGYTF	TGTGCCAGCAGCTCTCAGGGAGGGGATGGCTACACCTTC
TRBD1	.	TRBJ2-5	TRBV28	CASSSFRDRGLQETQYF	TGTGCCAGCAGTTCTTTCCGGGACAGGGGCCTTCAAGAGACCCAGTACTTC
.	.	TRBJ2-3	TRBV14	CASSQVGTDTQYF	TGTGCCAGCAGCCAAGTCGGGACAGATACGCAGTATTTT
.	.	TRBJ1-5	TRBV6-5	CASSYSGDPTNQPQHF	TGTGCCAGCAGTTACTCGGGGGATCCGACCAATCAGCCCCAGCATTTT
.	once	TRBJ2-2	TRBV5-1	CASSWTTMGTGELFF	TGCGCCAGCAGCTGGACTACCATGGGCACCGGGGAGCTGTTTTTT
TRBD2	.	TRBJ2-1	TRBV20-1	CSPGTSDFF	TGCAGTCCCGGGACTAGCGATTTCTTC
.	.	TRBJ2-1	TRBV19	CASSAPGGRGFYNEQFF	TGTGCCAGTAGTGCCCCTGGGGGGCGGGGTTTCTACAATGAGCAGTTCTTC
TRBD2	.	TRBJ2-5	TRBV11-3	CASSQGLAGGVETQYF	TGTGCCAGCAGCCAGGGACTAGCGGGGGGGGTTGAGACCCAGTACTTC
.	once	TRBJ2-3	TRBV9	CASSVGAENTQYF	TGTGCCAGCAGCGTAGGCGCAGAAAATACGCAGTATTTT
.	.	TRBJ2-3	TRBV7-6	CASSLRVRGRTDTQYF	TGTGCCAGCAGCTTACGGGTGCGGGGCCGCACAGATACGCAGTATTTT
.	.	TRBJ1-2	TRBV15	CATSRDRGNYGYTF	TGTGCCACCAGCAGAGATCGGGGGAACTATGGCTACACCTTC
.	.	TRBJ2-5	TRBV5-8	CASSLEGLRGETQYF	TGTGCCAGCAGCTTGGAGGGCCTCCGCGGCGAGACCCAGTACTTC
.	.	TRBJ2-5	TRBV11-3	CASSLLRGGETQYF	TGTGCCAGCAGCTTGCTCAGGGGGGGGGAGACCCAGTACTTC
.	.	TRBJ1-5	TRBV6-1	CASSVGGFRDQPQHF	TGTGCCAGCAGTGTAGGGGGATTTAGGGATCAGCCCCAGCATTTT
.	few	TRBJ2-1	TRBV28	CASSRQAINEQFF	TGTGCCAGCAGTAGACAGGCGATCAATGAGCAGTTCTTC
TRBD2	.	TRBJ2-7	TRBV19	CASSSHYSGNNYEQYF	TGTGCCAGTAGCTCCCACTATAGCGGGAACAACTACGAGCAGTACTTC
.	.	TRBJ1-4	TRBV5-5	CASSLSFLGPTNEKLFF	TGTGCCAGCAGCTTAAGTTTTTTGGGGCCAACTAATGAAAAACTGTTTTTT
TRBD1	.	TRBJ1-2	TRBV19	CASSTSRTGGYTF	TGTGCCAGTAGTACCTCCCGGACAGGAGGGTACACCTTC
.	.	TRBJ1-2	TRBV4-3	CASSQASGSLFYGYTF	TGCGCCAGCAGCCAAGCGTCGGGGTCCCTTTTCTATGGCTACACCTTC
.	.	TRBJ2-7	TRBV30	CAWRWGLSYEQYF	TGTGCCTGGAGATGGGGTCTTTCCTACGAGCAGTACTTC
TRBD1	.	TRBJ1-5	TRBV28	CASRPGGGSNQPQHF	TGTGCCAGCAGGCCAGGGGGTGGTAGCAATCAGCCCCAGCATTTT
.	.	TRBJ2-7	TRBV7-2	CASSPGQINYEQYF	TGTGCCAGCAGCCCCGGTCAGATTAACTACGAGCAGTACTTC
.	few	TRBJ2-5	TRBV6-1	CASSDASWRNQETQYF	TGTGCCAGCAGTGATGCGTCGTGGCGGAACCAAGAGACCCAGTACTTC
TRBD2	.	TRBJ2-3	TRBV10-3	CALDGLADPPSTDTQYF	TGTGCCCTCGACGGACTAGCGGATCCACCTAGCACAGATACGCAGTATTTT
.	.	TRBJ2-7	TRBV6-6	CASSRQQNLYEQYF	TGTGCCAGCAGTCGACAGCAGAATCTCTACGAGCAGTACTTC
TRBD1	.	TRBJ1-4	TRBV5-4	CASSPDRATNEKLFF	TGTGCCAGCAGCCCGGACAGGGCAACTAATGAAAAACTGTTTTTT
.	.	TRBJ2-1	TRBV15	CATSRGTRRDGYNEQFF	TGTGCCACCAGCCGAGGGACCCGGCGAGACGGCTACAATGAGCAGTTCTTC
.	once	TRBJ1-1	TRBV6-5	CASRDRTANTEAFF	TGTGCCAGCAGGGACCGTACAGCGAACACTGAAGCTTTCTTT
TRBD2	.	TRBJ2-3	TRBV11-2	CASSLGRAGGVDTQYF	TGTGCCAGCAGCTTAGGGCGAGCGGGAGGGGTAGATACGCAGTATTTT
TRBD2	.	TRBJ2-3	TRBV5-4	CASSLVVAGGTDTQYF	TGTGCCAGCAGCTTGGTGGTAGCGGGGGGTACAGATACGCAGTATTTT
.	.	TRBJ1-3	TRBV21-1	CASSPRGVWGYSGNTIYF	TGTGCCAGCAGCCCTCGGGGTGTCTGGGGTTACTCTGGAAACACCATATATTTT
.	.	TRBJ2-1	TRBV27	CAKTSSSYNEQFF	TGTGCCAAAACTAGTAGCTCCTACAATGAGCAGTTCTTC
.	.	TRBJ2-6	TRBV9	CASRTQLPSGANVLTF	TGTGCCAGCAGAACCCAGTTACCCTCTGGGGCCAACGTCCTGACTTTC
.	.	TRBJ2-2	TRBV5-4	CASSLYRGGGTGELFF	TGTGCCAGCAGCTTATACAGGGGAGGGGGCACCGGGGAGCTGTTTTTT
TRBD1	.	TRBJ1-2	TRBV6-5	CASSSTTGGNGYTF	TGTGCCAGCAGTTCCACAACAGGGGGCAATGGCTACACCTTC
.	.	TRBJ2-3	TRBV7-8	CASSFSGDTQYF	TGTGCCAGCAGCTTTTCGGGGGATACGCAGTATTTT
.	.	TRBJ2-1	TRBV11-2	CASSLDFYNEQFF	TGTGCCAGCAGCTTGGACTTCTACAATGAGCAGTTCTTC
.	.	TRBJ1-1	TRBV10-1	CASSERFEGDMAFF	TGCGCCAGCTCTGAAAGGTTCGAGGGGGACATGGCTTTCTTT
.	.	TRBJ2-1	TRBV7-9	CASSLRMTSSYNEQFF	TGTGCCAGCAGCTTAAGAATGACGAGCTCCTACAATGAGCAGTTCTTC
.	.	TRBJ2-3	TRBV19	CASTGYGVASDTDTQYF	TGTGCCAGTACAGGGTATGGGGTGGCCTCTGACACAGATACGCAGTATTTT
.	.	TRBJ2-1	TRBV7-2	CASSLQGTANNEQFF	TGTGCCAGCAGCTTACAGGGGACTGCAAACAATGAGCAGTTCTTC
TRBD2	.	TRBJ2-7	TRBV15	CATSNPEVAGAYEQYF	TGTGCCACCAGCAACCCCGAGGTAGCGGGAGCCTACGAGCAGTACTTC